This T cell receptor beta chain emerged from a study of control samples from healthy donors and cancer patients. TCRdb's copy holds only in-frame clones and misses some; the assay was immunoSEQ multiplex PCR. The sample gives over 75,000 clones, roughly 91% of which show up once; around 16% is in the top ten. Germline V gene data show CDR1 as LNHDA and CDR2 as SQIVND (reference sequence). This CDR3 is 16 amino acids long. With 5 bases clipped from V and 4 bases from J, the junction kept 8 bases outside the gene matches. The origin of this receptor is a man in his thirties or forties in good health. Input material: blood. The chain couples TRBV19 to TRBJ2-2; the match to TRBD2 covers 9 bases. CDR3 residues: CASSASSGGPTGELFF. CDR3 coding DNA: TGTGCCAGTAGTGCCAGTAGCGGGGGACCCACCGGGGAGCTGTTTTTT.